These 16 T cell receptor beta chains share one sample of origin, sequenced in a study of technical replicates of blood from a few donors. Data came from immunoSEQ multiplex PCR; TCRdb stores just in-frame clones and leaves some out. The sample consists of about 83,000 clones, about 92% of them appearing once. The sequenced sample was T cells isolated from PBMCs. The origin of the receptors is a human donor in good health.

The chain uses TRBV5-5 and TRBJ2-5; D is uncertain. This CDR3 comprises 15 residues. Germline V gene data show CDR1 as SGHKS and CDR2 as YYEKEE (reference sequence). Trimming stripped 1 base from V and 3 bases from J, with 13 bases between. The CDR3 DNA follows: TGTGCCAGCAGCTTGAGTTTGGGCAGAGAAGAGACCCAGTACTTC. It encodes CASSLSLGREETQYF. Supplemented by reference TRBV5-5 and TRBJ2-5, the full variable domain reads DAGVTQSPTHLIKTRGQQVTLRCSPISGHKSVSWYQQVLGQGPQFIFQYYEKEERGRGNFPDRFSARQFPNYSSELNVNALLLGDSALYLCASSLSLGREETQYFGPGTRLLVL.

The V gene is TRBV5-4, the J gene TRBJ2-3; a weak D match, TRBD1 (7 bases). The CDR3 is 14 amino acids. Trimming removed 6 bases at V and 3 bases at J, with 14 bases between. The germline V gene has CDR1 SGHNT and CDR2 YYREEE (reference sequence). The CDR3 region has the DNA TGTGCCAGCATGAGAGCAGGGGGGACAGATACGCAGTATTTT. Translation: CASMRAGGTDTQYF. The whole variable domain, filled in from reference TRBV5-4 and TRBJ2-3, reads ETGVTQSPTHLIKTRGQQVTLRCSSQSGHNTVSWYQQALGQGPQFIFQYYREEENGRGNFPPRFSGLQFPNYSSELNVNALELDDSALYLCASMRAGGTDTQYFGPGTRLTVL.

The chain combines TRBV6-1 with TRBJ2-1; 7 bases match TRBD2. Germline CDR1 and CDR2: MNHNS and SASEGT. With V trimmed by 5 bases and J by 7 bases, 11 bases remained unmatched. The CDR3 length is 15 residues. Here the CDR3 DNA reads TGTGCCAGCAGTCCAGAGAGGGCGGGAGCGAATGAGCAGTTCTTC. Amino acid sequence: CASSPERAGANEQFF.

This sequence joins TRBV27 and TRBJ1-1; 8 nucleotides match TRBD1. The CDR3 has 17 residues. CDR1 MNHEY and CDR2 SMNVEV come from the germline V gene (reference sequence). The junction had 16 bases not matched to a gene; V was cut back by 5 bases and J by 5 bases. CDR3 sequence: CASSRAGGTSGRTEAFF. CDR3 sequence (DNA): TGTGCCAGCAGTCGGGCAGGGGGCACTTCGGGGAGGACTGAAGCTTTCTTT.

The CDR3: CASSGHSSNQPQHF. For the CDR3, the DNA is TGTGCCAGCAGTGGACATAGTAGCAATCAGCCCCAGCATTTT. The chain carries TRBV6-1 and TRBJ1-5; D unclear. The CDR3 is 14 residues long. The germline V gene encodes CDR1 MNHNS and CDR2 SASEGT. Trimming removed 4 bases at V and 0 bases at J, with 7 bases between.

The chain combines TRBV5-1 with TRBJ1-4; a weak D match, TRBD1 (6 bases). Germline loops: CDR1 SGHRS, CDR2 YFSETQ. The CDR3 has 15 amino acids. V lost 4 bases and J 8 bases, leaving 18 bases between the germline ends. The CDR3 nucleotides read TGCGCCAGCAGCATACAGGGACCGTTCTACGAAAAACTGTTTTTT. This gives the protein CASSIQGPFYEKLFF.

Concerning this clone: The same CDR3 can be traced to other DNA sequences in this sample. This rearrangement joins TRBV5-1 to TRBJ1-2; no clear D. Per the germline V gene, CDR1 is SGHRS and CDR2 is YFSETQ. V shed 0 bases and J shed 3 bases, with 6 bases lying between them. This CDR3 spans 13 amino acids. The CDR3 DNA reads as TGCGCCAGCAGCTTGGCCCAGGACTATGGCTACACCTTC. Its translation: CASSLAQDYGYTF.

The chain carries TRBV5-4 and TRBJ1-1, with TRBD1 as a possible D gene (6 bases). Trimming cost V 2 bases and J 1 base, with 12 bases left between them. Per germline, CDR1 SGHNT and CDR2 YYREEE (reference sequence). The CDR3 extends over 15 amino acids. The CDR3 sequence is CASSLPQGSNTEAFF. The CDR3 nucleotides read TGTGCCAGCAGCTTACCACAGGGCTCGAACACTGAAGCTTTCTTT.

The chain recombines TRBV5-6 with TRBJ1-2; D not certain. This CDR3 is built from 14 residues. Deletions cut 2 bases from V and 1 base from J, with 9 bases between. Germline lookup yields CDR1 SGHDT and CDR2 YYEEEE. CDR3 nucleotide sequence: TGTGCCAGCAGCTTCGCACGGAGTAACTATGGCTACACCTTC. Protein sequence: CASSFARSNYGYTF.

This clone was detected once. The chain recombines TRBV7-8 with TRBJ2-2; tentative D call: TRBD1 (8 bases). This CDR3 region has 16 residues. V lost 5 bases and J lost 2, with 15 bases in between. Germline V CDR1 and CDR2: SGHVS, FQNEAQ. The CDR3 region is CASSLQGGGNTGELFF. The CDR3 bases are TGTGCCAGCAGCCTACAGGGGGGGGGTAACACCGGGGAGCTGTTTTTT.

The chain joins TRBV11-2 to TRBJ2-5; maybe TRBD2 (5 bases). Germline V gene sequence: CDR1 SGHAT, CDR2 FQNNGV. V was cut by 1 base and J by 2 bases, with 14 bases left in between. There are 16 residues in the CDR3. The CDR3 protein is CASSLVSGYLQETQYF. The CDR3 DNA follows: TGTGCCAGCAGCTTAGTGTCGGGGTACCTACAAGAGACCCAGTACTTC.

This clone was recorded once. The chain uses TRBV27 and TRBJ2-3, with D possibly being TRBD1 (6 bases). CDR1 and CDR2 from the germline V gene are MNHEY and SMNVEV (reference sequence). This CDR3 has 15 amino acids. The V gene lost 3 bases and the J gene lost 0 bases, with 10 bases spanning the gap. The CDR3 bases are TGTGCCAGCAGTTTCAGGGGTGGGAGCACAGATACGCAGTATTTT. It yields the protein CASSFRGGSTDTQYF.

The J gene is TRBJ2-1, the V gene TRBV25-1; 7 bases are a match to TRBD1. In germline, CDR1 is MGHDK, CDR2 SYGVNS. V trimming: 4 bases; J trimming: 6 bases; junction bases outside the gene matches: 9. The CDR3 is 15 residues long. The CDR3 DNA sequence: TGTGCCAGCAGTGTCTGGGACAGCCCCAGCAATGAGCAGTTCTTC. Protein sequence: CASSVWDSPSNEQFF.

The chain has TRBV5-6 and TRBJ1-4; no clear D. The CDR3 extends over 14 amino acids. Deletions cut 3 bases from V and 3 bases from J, with 9 bases between. CDR1 and CDR2 from the germline V gene are SGHDT and YYEEEE. The CDR3 here is CASSSPRANEKLFF. The CDR3 DNA sequence: TGTGCCAGCAGCTCCCCCCGGGCTAATGAAAAACTGTTTTTT. The full variable domain, in which reference TRBV5-6 and TRBJ1-4 provide the parts outside the CDR3, is DAGVTQSPTHLIKTRGQQVTLRCSPKSGHDTVSWYQQALGQGPQFIFQYYEEEERQRGNFPDRFSGHQFPNYSSELNVNALLLGDSALYLCASSSPRANEKLFFGSGTQLSVL.

This clone appeared once. The chain combines TRBV12-5 with TRBJ1-3; 9 nucleotides agree with TRBD1. The V segment lost 6 bases and the J segment 9 bases; nucleotides outside the gene matches: 9. Germline V gene lookup returns CDR1 LGHNT and CDR2 FRNRAP. CDR3 length: 14 residues. This CDR3 reads CASGGQGLGGTIYF. The CDR3, as DNA: TGTGCTAGTGGGGGACAGGGCCTCGGGGGCACCATATATTTT.

V and J are TRBV27 and TRBJ2-2; 15 nucleotides agree with TRBD2. The germline CDR1 and CDR2 sequences are MNHEY and SMNVEV (reference sequence). After removal of 4 bases from V and 3 bases from J, the junction contained 9 bases not matched to a gene. This CDR3 spans 19 amino acids. In DNA form, the CDR3 reads TGTGCCAGCAGTTCCGGACTAGCGGGAGGGCCAGGGGACACCGGGGAGCTGTTTTTT. This sequence encodes CASSSGLAGGPGDTGELFF.